This TCR beta chain was sequenced for a study of cytomegalovirus exposure and HLA in healthy donors. Study-wide findings and caveats: Among donors in an Asian-associated ancestry cluster, a later analysis reportedly found fewer N-insertions than the approximately 700-donor mean.

Points on this clone: No antigen is known for it.

CDR1 SGHRS and CDR2 YFSETQ come from the germline V gene. V lost 7 bases and J lost 3; bases outside the gene matches: 12. This CDR3 is built from 16 residues. Amplification used 60 Vbeta primers and 13 Jbeta primers. TCRdb keeps only in-frame clones here, not all; method: immunoSEQ multiplex PCR. The sample holds 100,000 to 150,000 clones, approximately 85% seen once. V gene TRBV5-1 combines with J gene TRBJ1-1, with 10 bases fitting TRBD1. Sample: PBMCs. The sequence derives from a boy younger than 18 in good health and CMV-seronegative. In DNA form, the CDR3 reads TGCGCCAGCGCCAAAAAAGGGACAGGGGTCTACACTGAAGCTTTCTTT. This sequence encodes CASAKKGTGVYTEAFF.